This TCR beta chain came from a study of shared clonotypes between healthy human individuals. General study results and limits: Blood alone was sampled, and tissue repertoires likely differ.

Data came from immunoSEQ multiplex PCR; TCRdb stores just in-frame clones and leaves some out. The sample has over 700,000 clones; 72% are singletons. As for this clone: Its target is unknown. The same CDR3 also results from other DNA sequences found in this sample.

Input material: memory CD4+ T cells sorted from blood. Indicated subset: CD45RA-negative fraction. This TCR was sampled from a woman in her twenties or thirties in good health.

CDR3 DNA sequence: TGTGCCAGCAAGGGCTCCTACGAGCAGTACTTC. Protein sequence: CASKGSYEQYF. The chain has TRBV2 and TRBJ2-7; D is ambiguous. This CDR3 has 11 residues. Trimming cost V 7 bases and J 0 bases, with 4 bases left between them. The germline V gene has CDR1 SNHLY and CDR2 FYNNEI.